This TCR beta chain was obtained from a study of Tregs in tolerant kidney transplant recipients. Study-wide results and limits: Tregs expanded with activated donor B cells seemed most donor-specific. This study did not directly address biological reproducibility. The small number of patients limits these findings pending further validation.

As regards this clone: Its antigen is undetermined.

Thawed PBMCs were FACS-sorted into unstimulated CD4+CD25+CD127- regulatory T cells, CD4+CD25- non-regulatory cells, CD4 and CD8 cells. Only in-frame clones appear in the TCRdb table, and some are missing; sequencing was by immunoSEQ multiplex PCR. The sample yields tens of thousands of clones, about 83% seen once. The CDR3 spans 12 residues. With 0 bases removed from V and 5 bases from J, the gap between germline ends came to 5 bases. The V gene's germline CDR1 is SGHNT and CDR2 YYREEE (reference sequence). The rearrangement uses TRBV5-4 and TRBJ2-5; D remains unclear. This TCR came from a human donor in good health. The sample comprised CD4+ T cells from blood. CDR3 loop: CASSLELETQYF. The CDR3 DNA reads TGTGCCAGCAGCTTGGAATTGGAGACCCAGTACTTC.